The 20 T cell receptor beta chains given below trace back to one sample, sequenced in a study of blood T cell repertoires in COVID-19. Profiled with immunoSEQ multiplex PCR; TCRdb holds only in-frame clones, not every one. The sample has more than 200,000 clones, approximately 80% seen once. The material sequenced was peripheral blood. These receptor sequences come from a man aged 35 to 55 with acute or convalescent COVID-19.

The chain combines TRBV6-6 with TRBJ2-2; a possible D gene is TRBD1 (6 bases). This CDR3 is built from 13 residues. CDR1 and CDR2 (germline): MNHNY, SVGAGI (reference sequence). V lost 4 bases to trimming and J lost 9 bases, with 12 bases between them. CDR3 sequence: CASSLTGNRELFF. CDR3 nucleotides: TGTGCCAGCAGTTTAACAGGGAACCGGGAGCTGTTTTTT.

The chain links TRBV6-1 to TRBJ1-3, with 8 bases fitting TRBD1. Germline trimming cut 2 bases from V and 0 bases from J; bases unmatched to any gene: 3. Germline V gene data show CDR1 as MNHNS and CDR2 as SASEGT. The length of the CDR3 is 16 residues. Here the CDR3 reads CASSERQGFSGNTIYF. The CDR3 DNA sequence: TGTGCCAGCAGTGAAAGACAGGGGTTCTCTGGAAACACCATATATTTT.

The chain recombines TRBV28 with TRBJ1-5, with TRBD1 matching 9 bases. Germline CDR1 MDHEN, CDR2 SYDVKM. V lost 5 bases, J lost 5 bases, and 4 bases stayed unmatched. The CDR3 extends over 14 amino acids. The CDR3 loop reads CASSTGQGYQPQHF. The DNA of the CDR3 is TGTGCCAGCAGTACCGGACAGGGGTATCAGCCCCAGCATTTT.

This clone was counted only a few times. The rearrangement joins TRBV21-1 to TRBJ2-7; the D call TRBD1 from the table was never checked on the DNA. TRBV21-1 is annotated as a pseudogene. The CDR3 contains 16 residues. The CDR3 DNA reads as TGTGCCAGCAGCCCGGGGCACAGGGGGGACTCCTACGAGCAGTACTTC. It codes for CASSPGHRGDSYEQYF.

The genes are TRBV12-3 or TRBV12-4 and TRBJ1-1; 7 positions agree with TRBD1. V gave up 3 bases and J gave up 4 bases; unmatched junction bases: 2. CDR3 length: 13 residues. The CDR3 protein is CASSLGQSTEAFF. CDR3 nucleotides: TGTGCCAGCAGTTTGGGACAGAGCACTGAAGCTTTCTTT.

The V gene is TRBV29-1, the J gene TRBJ2-1; 9 bases fit TRBD2. V shed 7 bases, J shed 3 bases, and the junction held 7 bases outside the gene matches. CDR3 length equals 14 residues. CDR1 and CDR2 (germline): SQVTM, ANQGSEA. The CDR3 DNA sequence: TGCAGCGAAGGAACTAGCGGGTTCTACAATGAGCAGTTCTTC. This sequence encodes CSEGTSGFYNEQFF.

The V gene is TRBV13, the J gene TRBJ1-5, with 8 positions matching TRBD1. The V gene's germline CDR1 is PRHDT and CDR2 FYEKMQ (reference sequence). The CDR3 is made up of 13 amino acids. V shed 5 bases and J 7 bases; nucleotides not matched to a gene: 4. The CDR3 DNA is TGTGCCAGCAGCCTACAGGGGGTACAGCCCCAGCATTTT. This codes for CASSLQGVQPQHF.

The V call is TRBV12-3 or TRBV12-4, the J call TRBJ2-1; TRBD1 matches 9 bases. CDR3 length: 13 residues. With V trimmed by 6 bases and J by 8 bases, 5 bases remained unmatched. CDR3 amino acids: CASSLDRGDEQFF. CDR3 nucleotide sequence: TGTGCCAGCAGCTTGGACAGGGGCGATGAGCAGTTCTTC.

The rearrangement links TRBV7-3 to TRBJ2-2; maybe TRBD2 (5 bases). Trimming pared 5 bases from V and 0 bases from J, leaving 16 bases between. The CDR3 extends over 17 amino acids. CDR1 is SGHTA and CDR2 is FQGTGA in the germline V gene. The CDR3, as DNA: TGTGCCAGCAGCAATCCTGGGGAGAACGCGAACACCGGGGAGCTGTTTTTT. Translated, it gives CASSNPGENANTGELFF.

The gene calls are TRBV6-1 and TRBJ2-1; 13 nucleotides agree with TRBD2. Germline CDR1 MNHNS, CDR2 SASEGT. The CDR3 length is 18 residues. With V trimmed by 4 bases and J by 3 bases, 9 bases remained unmatched. This CDR3 is CASSATSGRGINYNEQFF. The CDR3 DNA follows: TGTGCCAGCAGTGCTACTAGCGGGAGGGGGATCAACTACAATGAGCAGTTCTTC.

The V call is TRBV7-6, the J call TRBJ2-5; 11 bases map to TRBD1. The CDR3 sequence is 14 residues long. Per the germline V gene, CDR1 is SGHVS and CDR2 is FNYEAQ. J was trimmed by 4 bases and V by 5 bases; bases with no gene match: 3. CDR3 bases: TGTGCCAGCAGCCCAGGGACAGGGGGAGAGACCCAGTACTTC. Its protein product is CASSPGTGGETQYF.

The chain combines TRBV7-3 with TRBJ2-3, with unresolved D. Trimming took off 6 bases at V and 4 bases at J, with 14 bases between the two ends. The length of the CDR3 is 14 residues. The germline CDR1 and CDR2 sequences are SGHTA and FQGTGA. The CDR3 nucleotides read TGTGCCAGCAGAAACCCCCTAGGAGCAGATACGCAGTATTTT. It codes for CASRNPLGADTQYF.

V and J are TRBV5-1 and TRBJ2-7, with unresolved D. Per the germline V gene, CDR1 is SGHRS and CDR2 is YFSETQ. This CDR3 region has 12 residues. V was cut by 2 bases and J by 7 bases, with 10 bases left in between. The CDR3 nucleotides read TGCGCCAGCAGCTTTGACAAGAGAGAGCAGTACTTC. Translation gives CASSFDKREQYF.

The chain joins TRBV4-2 to TRBJ2-2; a possible D gene is TRBD2 (6 bases). Trimming took off 1 base at V and 6 bases at J, with 15 bases between the two ends. The CDR3 covers 16 residues. Germline CDR1 reads LGHNA; CDR2 reads YNFKEQ. The CDR3, as DNA: TGTGCCAGCAGCCAAGTCGGAGGGAGAGGGGCCGGGGAGCTGTTTTTT. Amino acid sequence: CASSQVGGRGAGELFF.

The chain recombines TRBV12-3 or TRBV12-4 with TRBJ1-2, with TRBD1 matching over 7 bases. V lost 3 bases and J lost 5; bases outside the gene matches: 3. CDR3 length equals 13 residues. In DNA form, the CDR3 reads TGTGCCAGCAGTTTTGGGACAGAGTATGGCTACACCTTC. It specifies CASSFGTEYGYTF.

The chain couples TRBV5-1 to TRBJ1-4; 9 nucleotides match TRBD1. The V gene end was trimmed by 5 bases and the J gene end by 5 bases; junction bases not matched to a gene: 4. CDR3 length equals 14 residues. CDR1 and CDR2 from the germline V gene are SGHRS and YFSETQ. The CDR3 DNA reads as TGCGCCAGCAGTCCCGGGACAGGGAATGAAAAACTGTTTTTT. It codes for CASSPGTGNEKLFF.

The V and J genes are TRBV7-2 and TRBJ2-1, with 10 bases identical to TRBD1. CDR1 SGHTA and CDR2 FQGNSA come from the germline V gene. This CDR3 comprises 14 residues. Unmatched junction bases numbered 10, after V lost 5 bases and J lost 12 bases. The CDR3 here is CASSLRDRGPWQFF. The CDR3 DNA is TGTGCCAGCAGCCTCCGGGACAGGGGACCCTGGCAGTTCTTC.

The rearrangement uses TRBV4-3 and TRBJ2-3; 12 bases map to TRBD2. This CDR3 spans 20 amino acids. The V gene end was trimmed by 1 base and the J gene end by 0 bases; junction bases not matched to a gene: 11. Germline assignment: CDR1 LGHNA and CDR2 YSLEER. In DNA, the CDR3 is TGCGCCAGCAGCCAAGGACGGACTAGCGGGACATTTACTAGCACAGATACGCAGTATTTT. Translating gives CASSQGRTSGTFTSTDTQYF.

The rearrangement uses TRBV15 and TRBJ1-3; D is perhaps TRBD1 (6 bases). V was cut by 7 bases and J by 1 base, with 14 bases left in between. Per germline, CDR1 LNHNV and CDR2 YYDKDF (reference sequence). This CDR3 has 15 residues. CDR3 DNA sequence: TGTGCCACCACCGGACAGAGAACTTCTGGAAACACCATATATTTT. Amino acid sequence: CATTGQRTSGNTIYF.

J is TRBJ2-1 and V is TRBV6-5, with a tentative D call TRBD2 (5 bases). V was shortened by 3 bases and J by 2 bases, with 11 bases between the two germline ends. CDR1 MNHEY and CDR2 SVGAGI come from the germline V gene. The CDR3 has 15 residues. DNA of the CDR3: TGTGCCAGCAGTTATAGTTGGCGGGCCTACAATGAGCAGTTCTTC. Protein product: CASSYSWRAYNEQFF.